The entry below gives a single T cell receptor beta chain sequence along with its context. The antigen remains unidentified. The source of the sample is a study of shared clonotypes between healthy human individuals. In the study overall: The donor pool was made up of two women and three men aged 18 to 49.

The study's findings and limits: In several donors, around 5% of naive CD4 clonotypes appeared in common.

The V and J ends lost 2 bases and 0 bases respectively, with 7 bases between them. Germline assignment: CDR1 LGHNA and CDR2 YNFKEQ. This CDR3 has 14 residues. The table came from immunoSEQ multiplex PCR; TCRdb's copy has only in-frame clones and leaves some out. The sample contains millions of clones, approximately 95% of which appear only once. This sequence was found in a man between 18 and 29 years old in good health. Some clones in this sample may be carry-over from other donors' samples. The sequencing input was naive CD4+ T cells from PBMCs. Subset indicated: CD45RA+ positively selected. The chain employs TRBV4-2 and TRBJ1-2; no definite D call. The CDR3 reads CASSQPKANYGYTF. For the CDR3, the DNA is TGTGCCAGCAGCCAACCTAAAGCTAACTATGGCTACACCTTC.